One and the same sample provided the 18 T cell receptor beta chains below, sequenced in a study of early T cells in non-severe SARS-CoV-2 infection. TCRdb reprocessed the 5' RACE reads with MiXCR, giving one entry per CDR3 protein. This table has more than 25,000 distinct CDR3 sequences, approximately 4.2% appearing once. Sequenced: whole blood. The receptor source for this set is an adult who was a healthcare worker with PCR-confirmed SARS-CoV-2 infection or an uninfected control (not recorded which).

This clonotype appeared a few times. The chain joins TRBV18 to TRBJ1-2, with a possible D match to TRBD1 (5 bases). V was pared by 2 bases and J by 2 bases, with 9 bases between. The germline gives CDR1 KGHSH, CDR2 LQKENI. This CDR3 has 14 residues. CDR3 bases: TGTGCCAGCTCACCAGGGACCACCAACTATGGCTACACCTTC. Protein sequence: CASSPGTTNYGYTF.

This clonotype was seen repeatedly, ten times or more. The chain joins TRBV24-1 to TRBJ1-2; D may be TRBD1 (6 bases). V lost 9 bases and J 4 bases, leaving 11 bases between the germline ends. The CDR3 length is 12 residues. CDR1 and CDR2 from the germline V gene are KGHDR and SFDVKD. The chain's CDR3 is CATQGLGYGYTF. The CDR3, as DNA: TGTGCCACCCAGGGGCTCGGCTATGGCTACACCTTC.

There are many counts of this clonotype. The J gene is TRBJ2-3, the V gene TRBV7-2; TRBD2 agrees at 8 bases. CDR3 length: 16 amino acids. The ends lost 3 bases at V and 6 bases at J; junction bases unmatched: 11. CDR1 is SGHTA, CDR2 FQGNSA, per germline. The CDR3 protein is CASSFRLAGLVDTQYF. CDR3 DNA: TGTGCCAGCAGCTTCAGGCTAGCGGGCCTGGTGGATACGCAGTATTTT.

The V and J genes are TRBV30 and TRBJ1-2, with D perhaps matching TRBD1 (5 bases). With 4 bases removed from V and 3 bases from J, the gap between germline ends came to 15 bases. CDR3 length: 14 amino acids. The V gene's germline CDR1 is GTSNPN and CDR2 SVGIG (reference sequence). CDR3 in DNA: TGTGCCTGGACCCCTCAGACAGTCTACTATGGCTACACCTTC. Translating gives CAWTPQTVYYGYTF.

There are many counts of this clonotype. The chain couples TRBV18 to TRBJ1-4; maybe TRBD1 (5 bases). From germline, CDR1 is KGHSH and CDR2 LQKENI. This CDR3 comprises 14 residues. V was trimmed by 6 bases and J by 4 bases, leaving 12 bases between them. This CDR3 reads CASSPSGLNEKLFF. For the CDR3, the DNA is TGTGCCAGCTCTCCTTCGGGGCTTAATGAAAAACTGTTTTTT. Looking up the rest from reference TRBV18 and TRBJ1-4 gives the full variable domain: NAGVMQNPRHLVRRRGQEARLRCSPMKGHSHVYWYRQLPEEGLKFMVYLQKENIIDESGMPKERFSAEFPKEGPSILRIQQVVRGDSAAYFCASSPSGLNEKLFFGSGTQLSVL.

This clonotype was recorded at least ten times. Written as DNA, the CDR3 is TGTGCCAGCAGTTACACGGCGGGAGCAGGGAATGAGCAGTTCTTC. This sequence encodes CASSYTAGAGNEQFF. V is TRBV6-5 and J is TRBJ2-1; 7 bases align to TRBD2. The ends lost 2 bases at V and 7 bases at J; junction bases unmatched: 8. This CDR3 has 15 residues. The germline V gene has CDR1 MNHEY and CDR2 SVGAGI.

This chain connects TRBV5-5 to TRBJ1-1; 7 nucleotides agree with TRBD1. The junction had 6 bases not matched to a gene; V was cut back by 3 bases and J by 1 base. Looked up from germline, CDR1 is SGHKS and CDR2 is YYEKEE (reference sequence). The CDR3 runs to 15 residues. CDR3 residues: CASSWTGTANTEAFF. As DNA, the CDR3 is TGTGCCAGCAGCTGGACCGGGACAGCGAACACTGAAGCTTTCTTT.

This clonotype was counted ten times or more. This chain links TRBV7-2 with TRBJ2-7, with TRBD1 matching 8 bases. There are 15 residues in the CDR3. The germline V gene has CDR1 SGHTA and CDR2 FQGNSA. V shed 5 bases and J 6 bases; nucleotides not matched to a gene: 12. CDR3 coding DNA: TGTGCCAGCAGCACCCAGGGTCAGGGGGCTTCCGAGCAGTACTTC. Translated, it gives CASSTQGQGASEQYF. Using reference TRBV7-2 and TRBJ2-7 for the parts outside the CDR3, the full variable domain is GAGVSQSPSNKVTEKGKDVELRCDPISGHTALYWYRQSLGQGLEFLIYFQGNSAPDKSGLPSDRFSAERTGGSVSTLTIQRTQQEDSAVYLCASSTQGQGASEQYFGPGTRLTVT.

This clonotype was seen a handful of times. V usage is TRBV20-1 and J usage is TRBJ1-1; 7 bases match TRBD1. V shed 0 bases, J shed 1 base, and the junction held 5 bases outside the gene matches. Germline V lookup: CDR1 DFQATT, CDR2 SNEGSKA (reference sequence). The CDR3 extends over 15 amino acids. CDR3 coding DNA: TGCAGTGCTAGAGATCTGGGACAGTCGAACACTGAAGCTTTCTTT. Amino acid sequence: CSARDLGQSNTEAFF.

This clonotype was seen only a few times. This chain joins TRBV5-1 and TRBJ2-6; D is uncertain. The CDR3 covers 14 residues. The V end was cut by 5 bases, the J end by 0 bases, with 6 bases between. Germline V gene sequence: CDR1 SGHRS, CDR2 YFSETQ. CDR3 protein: CASRANSGANVLTF. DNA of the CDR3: TGCGCCAGCAGGGCGAACTCTGGGGCCAACGTCCTGACTTTC.

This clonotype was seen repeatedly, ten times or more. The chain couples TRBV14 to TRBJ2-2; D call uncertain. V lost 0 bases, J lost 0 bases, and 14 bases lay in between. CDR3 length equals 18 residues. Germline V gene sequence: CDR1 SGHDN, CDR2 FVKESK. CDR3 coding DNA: TGTGCCAGCAGCCAAGACGTCCGTGCCGGCGCGAACACCGGGGAGCTGTTTTTT. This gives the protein CASSQDVRAGANTGELFF. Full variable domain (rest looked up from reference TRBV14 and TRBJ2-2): EAGVTQFPSHSVIEKGQTVTLRCDPISGHDNLYWYRRVMGKEIKFLLHFVKESKQDESGMPNNRFLAERTGGTYSTLKVQPAELEDSGVYFCASSQDVRAGANTGELFFGEGSRLTVL.

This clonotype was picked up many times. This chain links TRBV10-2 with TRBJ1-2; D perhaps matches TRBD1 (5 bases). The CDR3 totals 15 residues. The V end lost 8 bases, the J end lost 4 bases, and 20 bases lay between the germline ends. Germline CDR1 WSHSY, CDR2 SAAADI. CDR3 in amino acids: CASSRGAGMGYGYTF. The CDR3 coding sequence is TGCGCCAGCTCCAGAGGGGCAGGGATGGGCTATGGCTACACCTTC.

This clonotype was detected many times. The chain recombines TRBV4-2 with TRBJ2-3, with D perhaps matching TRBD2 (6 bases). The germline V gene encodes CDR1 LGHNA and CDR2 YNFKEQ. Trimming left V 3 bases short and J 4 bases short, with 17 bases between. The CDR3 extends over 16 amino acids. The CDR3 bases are TGTGCCAGCAGCCAGGTCCCGGGACTTACCGCAGATACGCAGTATTTT. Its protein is CASSQVPGLTADTQYF.

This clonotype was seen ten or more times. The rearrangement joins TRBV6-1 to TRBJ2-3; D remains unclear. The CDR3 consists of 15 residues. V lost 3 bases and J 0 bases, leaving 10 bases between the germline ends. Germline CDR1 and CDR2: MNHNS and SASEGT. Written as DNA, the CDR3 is TGTGCCAGCAGTGACCGGACGGAAAGCACAGATACGCAGTATTTT. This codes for CASSDRTESTDTQYF.

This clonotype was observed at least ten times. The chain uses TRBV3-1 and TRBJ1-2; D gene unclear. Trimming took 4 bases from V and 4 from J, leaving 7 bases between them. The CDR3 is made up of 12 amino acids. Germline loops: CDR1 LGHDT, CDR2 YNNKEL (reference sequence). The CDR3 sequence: CASSLRGYGYTF. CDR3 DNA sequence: TGTGCCAGCAGCCTCCGTGGCTATGGCTACACCTTC.

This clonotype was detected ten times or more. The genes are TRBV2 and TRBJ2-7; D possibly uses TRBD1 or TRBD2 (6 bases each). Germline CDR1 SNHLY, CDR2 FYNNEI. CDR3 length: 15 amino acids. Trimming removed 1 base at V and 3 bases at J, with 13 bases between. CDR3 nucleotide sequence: TGTGCCAGCAGTGAAGGGGGGGCCGATCTCTACGAGCAGTACTTC. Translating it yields CASSEGGADLYEQYF.

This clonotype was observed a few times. DNA for the CDR3: TGCAGTGCTCCACTCCTTAGCGGGAGAAAAGGGGAGCTGTTTTTT. Translation: CSAPLLSGRKGELFF. The V call is TRBV20-1, the J call TRBJ2-2; 9 bases map to TRBD2. The V and J ends lost 5 bases and 8 bases, in that order; junction bases with no gene match: 12. The CDR3 sequence is 15 residues long. The V gene's germline CDR1 is DFQATT and CDR2 SNEGSKA (reference sequence).

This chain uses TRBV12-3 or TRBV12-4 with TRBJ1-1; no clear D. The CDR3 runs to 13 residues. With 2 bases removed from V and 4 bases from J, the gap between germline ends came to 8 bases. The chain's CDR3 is CASSLMGSTEAFF. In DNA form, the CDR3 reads TGTGCCAGCAGTTTAATGGGGAGCACTGAAGCTTTCTTT.